Following are 2 T cell receptor beta chains from one sample sequenced in a study of sequential checkpoint blockade in melanoma. The table came from immunoSEQ multiplex PCR; TCRdb's copy has only in-frame clones and leaves some out. The sample lists about 10,000 clones; more than 75% were seen once. Treatment here: randomized to nivolumab then ipilimumab (arm A) or the reverse (arm B). The sequencing here drew on CD8+ T cells sorted from blood (inferred from file names), taken from a patient given nivolumab and ipilimumab in sequence. These receptors all come from a human donor with melanoma.

This clone has only a few counts. This sequence joins TRBV19 and TRBJ2-6; D remains unclear. The CDR3 consists of 15 residues. Trimming shortened V by 5 bases and J by 2 bases, and 10 bases separated the two germline ends. Germline-derived CDR1 and CDR2 are LNHDA and SQIVND (reference sequence). Written as DNA, the CDR3 is TGTGCCAGTAGTTCGACACGGACTGGGGCCAACGTCCTGACTTTC. Protein sequence: CASSSTRTGANVLTF. Full variable domain (outside the CDR3, taken from reference TRBV19 and TRBJ2-6): DGGITQSPKYLFRKEGQNVTLSCEQNLNHDAMYWYRQDPGQGLRLIYYSQIVNDFQKGDIAEGYSVSREKKESFPLTVTSAQKNPTAFYLCASSSTRTGANVLTFGAGSRLTVL.

This clone is medium-sized (0.01 to 0.1%) by share. This chain links TRBV19 with TRBJ1-5; D possibly corresponds to TRBD1 (6 bases). CDR1 is LNHDA, CDR2 SQIVND, per germline (reference sequence). The CDR3 covers 13 residues. V was pared by 5 bases and J by 6 bases, with 11 bases between. The chain's CDR3 is CASSHREPQPQHF. In nucleotides, the CDR3 is TGTGCCAGTAGTCACAGGGAACCTCAGCCCCAGCATTTT.